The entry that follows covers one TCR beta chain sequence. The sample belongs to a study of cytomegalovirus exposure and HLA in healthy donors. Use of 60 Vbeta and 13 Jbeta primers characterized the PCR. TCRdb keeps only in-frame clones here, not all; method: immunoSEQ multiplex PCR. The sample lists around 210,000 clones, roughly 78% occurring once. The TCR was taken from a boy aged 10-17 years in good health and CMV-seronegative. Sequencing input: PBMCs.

The CDR3: CASSLAVGVPFF. The CDR3 nucleotides are TGTGCCAGCAGCTTGGCCGTAGGGGTGCCGTTTTTT. The V call is TRBV5-6, the J call TRBJ1-4; D might be TRBD1 (5 bases). The CDR3 is 12 residues long. CDR1 and CDR2 (germline): SGHDT, YYEEEE. The V end was cut by 0 bases, the J end by 16 bases, with 13 bases between.